This T cell receptor (beta chain) is from a study of immune cell composition in non-small cell lung cancer. Produced via immunoSEQ multiplex PCR; TCRdb's table is partial and in-frame only. The table has over 3,000 clones, about 63% seen once. Study-level results: No significant correlation existed between pack-years smoked and tumour clonality. Clones >0.5% enriched in tumour were rarer in adenocarcinoma (33%) than squamous (roughly 75%). Adenocarcinomas with higher top tumour-associated clone frequency had more reactive TILs. Top 10 clone scores and clonality were higher in squamous than adenocarcinoma.

Points on this clone: Its antigen remains unknown.

The sample consisted of lung tumor tissue. The sequence was obtained from a human donor with non-small cell lung cancer.

Written as DNA, the CDR3 is TGTGCCATCAGTGAGTCAACAGGGCGCTCCTACGAGCAGTACTTC. This codes for CAISESTGRSYEQYF. The V and J genes are TRBV10-3 and TRBJ2-7, with a possible D match to TRBD1 (6 bases). V was cut by 0 bases and J by 0 bases, with 9 bases left in between. The CDR3 contains 15 residues. The germline V gene has CDR1 ENHRY and CDR2 SYGVKD.